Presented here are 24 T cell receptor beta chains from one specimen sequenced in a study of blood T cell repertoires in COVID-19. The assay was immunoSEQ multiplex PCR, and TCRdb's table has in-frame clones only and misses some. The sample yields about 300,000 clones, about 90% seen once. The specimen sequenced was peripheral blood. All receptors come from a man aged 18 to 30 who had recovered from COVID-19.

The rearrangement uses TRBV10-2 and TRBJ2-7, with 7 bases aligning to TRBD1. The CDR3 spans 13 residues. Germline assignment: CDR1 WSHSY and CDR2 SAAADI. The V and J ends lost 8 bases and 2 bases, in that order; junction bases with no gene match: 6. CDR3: CASARGQPYEQYF. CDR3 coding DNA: TGCGCCAGCGCCCGGGGACAGCCCTACGAGCAGTACTTC.

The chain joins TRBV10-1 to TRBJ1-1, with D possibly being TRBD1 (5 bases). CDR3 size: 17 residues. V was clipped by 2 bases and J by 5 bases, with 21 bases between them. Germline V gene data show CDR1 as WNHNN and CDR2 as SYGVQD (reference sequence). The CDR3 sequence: CASSEVASTRVRTEAFF. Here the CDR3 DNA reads TGCGCCAGCAGTGAGGTAGCTTCGACCAGGGTAAGGACTGAAGCTTTCTTT.

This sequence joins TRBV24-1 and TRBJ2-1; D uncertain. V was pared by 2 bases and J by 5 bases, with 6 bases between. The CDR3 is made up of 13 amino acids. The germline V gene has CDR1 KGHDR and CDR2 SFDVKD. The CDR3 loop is CATSDSVHNEQFF. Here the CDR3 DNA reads TGTGCCACCAGTGATTCCGTCCACAATGAGCAGTTCTTC.

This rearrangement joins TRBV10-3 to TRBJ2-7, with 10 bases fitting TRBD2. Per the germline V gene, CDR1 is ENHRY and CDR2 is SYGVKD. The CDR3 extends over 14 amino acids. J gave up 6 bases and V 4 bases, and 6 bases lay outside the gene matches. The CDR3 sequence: CAISGGLAGVEQYF. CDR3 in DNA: TGTGCCATCAGTGGGGGTCTAGCGGGAGTCGAGCAGTACTTC.

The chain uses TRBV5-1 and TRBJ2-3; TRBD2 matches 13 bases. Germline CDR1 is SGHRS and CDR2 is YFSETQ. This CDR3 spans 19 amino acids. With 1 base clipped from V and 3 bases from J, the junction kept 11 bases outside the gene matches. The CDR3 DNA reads TGCGCCAGCAGCTTGTTACTAGCGGGGGGGCCGACGAGGACAGATACGCAGTATTTT. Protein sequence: CASSLLLAGGPTRTDTQYF.

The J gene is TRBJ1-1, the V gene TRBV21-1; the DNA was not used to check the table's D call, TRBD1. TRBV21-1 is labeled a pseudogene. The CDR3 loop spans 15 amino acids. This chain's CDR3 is CASSKGQAKNTEAFF. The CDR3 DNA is TGTGCCAGCAGCAAGGGACAGGCGAAGAACACTGAAGCTTTCTTT.

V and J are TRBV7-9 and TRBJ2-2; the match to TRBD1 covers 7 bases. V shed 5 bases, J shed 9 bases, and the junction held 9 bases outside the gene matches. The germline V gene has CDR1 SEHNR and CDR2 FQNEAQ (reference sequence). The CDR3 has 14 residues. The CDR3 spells CASSPGTAHRELFF. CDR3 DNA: TGTGCCAGCAGCCCTGGGACAGCACACCGGGAGCTGTTTTTT. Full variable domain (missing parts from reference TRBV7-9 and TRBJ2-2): DTGVSQNPRHKITKRGQNVTFRCDPISEHNRLYWYRQTLGQGPEFLTYFQNEAQLEKSRLLSDRFSAERPKGSFSTLEIQRTEQGDSAMYLCASSPGTAHRELFFGEGSRLTVL.

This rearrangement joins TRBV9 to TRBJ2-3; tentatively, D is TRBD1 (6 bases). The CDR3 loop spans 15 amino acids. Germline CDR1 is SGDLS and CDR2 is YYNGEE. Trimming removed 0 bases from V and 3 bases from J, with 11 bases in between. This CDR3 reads CASSVGAGVTDTQYF. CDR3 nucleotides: TGTGCCAGCAGCGTAGGGGCAGGGGTGACAGATACGCAGTATTTT.

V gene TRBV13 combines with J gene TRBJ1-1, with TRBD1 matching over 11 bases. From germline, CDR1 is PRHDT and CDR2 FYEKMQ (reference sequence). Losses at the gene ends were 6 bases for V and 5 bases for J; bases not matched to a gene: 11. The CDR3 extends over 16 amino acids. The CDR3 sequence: CASRRGQGAAGTEAFF. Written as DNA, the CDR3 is TGTGCCAGCAGGAGAGGACAGGGGGCCGCTGGGACTGAAGCTTTCTTT.

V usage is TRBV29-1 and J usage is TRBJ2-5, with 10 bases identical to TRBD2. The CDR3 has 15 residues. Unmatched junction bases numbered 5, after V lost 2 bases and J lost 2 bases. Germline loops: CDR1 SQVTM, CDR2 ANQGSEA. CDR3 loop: CSVEPSGGQQETQYF. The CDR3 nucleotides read TGCAGCGTTGAACCTAGCGGGGGACAACAAGAGACCCAGTACTTC. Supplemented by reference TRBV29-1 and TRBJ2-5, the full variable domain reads SAVISQKPSRDICQRGTSLTIQCQVDSQVTMMFWYRQQPGQSLTLIATANQGSEATYESGFVIDKFPISRPNLTFSTLTVSNMSPEDSSIYLCSVEPSGGQQETQYFGPGTRLLVL.

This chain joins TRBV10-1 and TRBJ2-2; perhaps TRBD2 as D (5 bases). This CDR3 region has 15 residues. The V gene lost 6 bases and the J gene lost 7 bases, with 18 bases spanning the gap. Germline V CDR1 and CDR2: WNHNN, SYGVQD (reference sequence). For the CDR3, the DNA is TGCGCCAGCAGCTCTAGCCGAGGGCGAATCGGGGAGCTGTTTTTT. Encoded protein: CASSSSRGRIGELFF.

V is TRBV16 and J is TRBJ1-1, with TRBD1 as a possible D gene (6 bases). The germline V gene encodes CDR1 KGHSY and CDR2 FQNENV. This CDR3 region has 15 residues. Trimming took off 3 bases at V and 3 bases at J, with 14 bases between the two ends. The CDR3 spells CASSHPRGGDTEAFF. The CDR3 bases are TGTGCCAGCAGCCATCCCCGAGGGGGGGACACTGAAGCTTTCTTT.

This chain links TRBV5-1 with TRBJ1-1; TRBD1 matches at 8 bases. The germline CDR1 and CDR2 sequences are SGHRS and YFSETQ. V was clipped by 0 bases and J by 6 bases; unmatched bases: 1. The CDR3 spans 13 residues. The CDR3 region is CASSLGQGSEAFF. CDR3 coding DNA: TGCGCCAGCAGCTTGGGACAGGGGTCTGAAGCTTTCTTT.

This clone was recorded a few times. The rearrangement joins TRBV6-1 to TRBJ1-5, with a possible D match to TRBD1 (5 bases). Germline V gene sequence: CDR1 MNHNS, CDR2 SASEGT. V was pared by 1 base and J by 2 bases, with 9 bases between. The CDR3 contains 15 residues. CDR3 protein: CASSEEGWGNQPQHF. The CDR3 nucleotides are TGTGCCAGCAGTGAAGAGGGGTGGGGCAATCAGCCCCAGCATTTT.

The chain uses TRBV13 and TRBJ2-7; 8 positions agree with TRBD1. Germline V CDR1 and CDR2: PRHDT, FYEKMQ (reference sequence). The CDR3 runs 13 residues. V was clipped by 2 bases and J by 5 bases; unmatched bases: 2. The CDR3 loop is CASSLQGANEQYF. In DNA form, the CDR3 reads TGTGCCAGCAGCTTACAGGGGGCAAACGAGCAGTACTTC.

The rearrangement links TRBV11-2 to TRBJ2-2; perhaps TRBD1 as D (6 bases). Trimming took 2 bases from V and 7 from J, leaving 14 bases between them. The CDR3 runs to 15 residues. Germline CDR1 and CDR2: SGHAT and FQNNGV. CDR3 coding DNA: TGTGCCAGCAGCTTATGGCAGGGGAGCGGCGGGGAGCTGTTTTTT. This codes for CASSLWQGSGGELFF.

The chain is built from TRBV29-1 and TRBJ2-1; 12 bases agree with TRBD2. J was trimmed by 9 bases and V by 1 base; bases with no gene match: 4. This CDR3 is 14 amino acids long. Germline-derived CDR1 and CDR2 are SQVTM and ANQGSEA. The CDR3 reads CSVEGLAGEGEQFF. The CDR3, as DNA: TGCAGCGTTGAAGGACTAGCGGGAGAAGGTGAGCAGTTCTTC.

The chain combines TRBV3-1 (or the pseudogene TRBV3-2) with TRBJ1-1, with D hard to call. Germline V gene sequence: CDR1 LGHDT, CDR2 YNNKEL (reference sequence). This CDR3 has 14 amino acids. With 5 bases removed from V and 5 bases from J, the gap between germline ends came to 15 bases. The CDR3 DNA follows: TGTGCCAGCAGCTACCGGACTGTACAAACTGAAGCTTTCTTT. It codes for CASSYRTVQTEAFF.

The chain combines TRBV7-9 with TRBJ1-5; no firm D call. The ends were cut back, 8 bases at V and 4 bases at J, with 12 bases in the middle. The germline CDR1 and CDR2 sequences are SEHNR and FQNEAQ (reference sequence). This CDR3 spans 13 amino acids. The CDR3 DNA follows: TGTGCCAGCGAATCACAAGAAAATCAGCCCCAGCATTTT. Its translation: CASESQENQPQHF. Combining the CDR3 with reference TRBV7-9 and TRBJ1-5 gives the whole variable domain DTGVSQNPRHKITKRGQNVTFRCDPISEHNRLYWYRQTLGQGPEFLTYFQNEAQLEKSRLLSDRFSAERPKGSFSTLEIQRTEQGDSAMYLCASESQENQPQHFGDGTRLSIL.

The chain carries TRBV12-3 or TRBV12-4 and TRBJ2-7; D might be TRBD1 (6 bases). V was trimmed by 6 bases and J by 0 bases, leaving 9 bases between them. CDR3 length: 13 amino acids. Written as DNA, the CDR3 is TGTGCCAGCAGAACGGACAGCTCCTACGAGCAGTACTTC. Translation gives CASRTDSSYEQYF.

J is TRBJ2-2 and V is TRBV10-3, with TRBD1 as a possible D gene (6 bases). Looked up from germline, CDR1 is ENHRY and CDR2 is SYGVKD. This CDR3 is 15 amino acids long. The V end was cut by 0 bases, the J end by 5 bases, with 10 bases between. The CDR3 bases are TGTGCCATCAGTGAGTCGGGGGCTATAACCGGGGAGCTGTTTTTT. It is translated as CAISESGAITGELFF.

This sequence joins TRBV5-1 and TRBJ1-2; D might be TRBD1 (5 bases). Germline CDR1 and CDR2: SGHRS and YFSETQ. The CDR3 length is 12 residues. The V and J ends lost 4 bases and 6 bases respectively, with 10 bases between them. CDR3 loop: CASSTGVDGYTF. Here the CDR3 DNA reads TGCGCCAGCAGCACGGGGGTGGATGGCTACACCTTC.

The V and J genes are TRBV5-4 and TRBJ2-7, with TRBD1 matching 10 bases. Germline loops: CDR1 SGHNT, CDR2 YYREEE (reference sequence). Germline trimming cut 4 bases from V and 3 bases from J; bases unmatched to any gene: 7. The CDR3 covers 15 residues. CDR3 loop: CASSLDRGRDYEQYF. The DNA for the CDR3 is TGTGCCAGCAGCCTAGACAGGGGGCGAGACTACGAGCAGTACTTC.

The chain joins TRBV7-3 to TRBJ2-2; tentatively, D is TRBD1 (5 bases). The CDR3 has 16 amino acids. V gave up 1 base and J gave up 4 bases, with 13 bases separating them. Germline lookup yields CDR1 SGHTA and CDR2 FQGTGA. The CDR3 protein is CASSLSGRESTGELFF. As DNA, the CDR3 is TGTGCCAGCAGCTTAAGCGGCAGGGAAAGCACCGGGGAGCTGTTTTTT.